Listed here are 23 T cell receptor beta chains from one sample, sequenced in a study of Ad26.COV2.S vaccination and SARS-CoV-2 variants. Method: immunoSEQ multiplex PCR; TCRdb's copy keeps in-frame clones and lacks some. The sample lists 430,000 or so clones, 75% to 95% occurring once. Indicated treatment: roughly 19 received Ad26.COV2.S at low or high dose, single or two shots; five or six received placebo; per-sample allocation not given. Samples came from day 63 after the first vaccine or placebo injection. The material was peripheral blood, obtained in a trial of Ad26.COV2.S vaccine versus placebo. Receptor source: a person aged 18-65 years who received the Ad26.COV2.S COVID-19 vaccine or a placebo.

The rearrangement joins TRBV7-2 to TRBJ2-4, with D hard to call. CDR3 length: 13 amino acids. The germline V and J ends were trimmed by 3 bases and 7 bases, with 10 bases remaining between them. Germline V lookup: CDR1 SGHTA, CDR2 FQGNSA. CDR3 bases: TGTGCCAGCAGCTTGACGGAGTCGAACATTCAGTACTTC. As protein: CASSLTESNIQYF.

This chain joins TRBV4-3 and TRBJ1-1, with 9 bases identical to TRBD1. After removal of 3 bases from V and 1 base from J, the junction contained 6 bases not matched to a gene. Looked up from germline, CDR1 is LGHNA and CDR2 is YSLEER. The CDR3 extends over 16 amino acids. The CDR3 DNA reads as TGCGCCAGCAGCCAGCCGGGACAGGGAAAGAACACTGAAGCTTTCTTT. It translates to CASSQPGQGKNTEAFF.

This chain connects TRBV15 to TRBJ2-5; 7 positions match TRBD2. With 6 bases clipped from V and 5 bases from J, the junction kept 9 bases outside the gene matches. Germline values: CDR1 LNHNV, CDR2 YYDKDF (reference sequence). The CDR3 consists of 14 residues. The CDR3 DNA sequence: TGTGCCACCAGGAGGGCCCGGGGGGTGGAGACCCAGTACTTC. Residues: CATRRARGVETQYF.

V usage is TRBV27 and J usage is TRBJ2-1, with 10 bases matching TRBD2. The CDR3 has 14 residues. Trimming cost V 2 bases and J 7 bases; bases outside gene matches: 2. From germline, CDR1 is MNHEY and CDR2 SMNVEV (reference sequence). CDR3: CASSLALAGNEQFF. For the CDR3, the DNA is TGTGCCAGCAGTTTAGCACTAGCGGGAAATGAGCAGTTCTTC.

CDR3 nucleotide sequence: TGTGCCAGCAGGTCCACAGGGAACGAGCAGTACTTC. It codes for CASRSTGNEQYF. The gene calls are TRBV6-5 and TRBJ2-7; the D gene is possibly TRBD1 (6 bases). V was pared by 6 bases and J by 5 bases, with 11 bases between. The CDR3 totals 12 residues. Germline-derived CDR1 and CDR2 are MNHEY and SVGAGI.

The chain employs TRBV19 and TRBJ2-7; maybe TRBD2 (5 bases). Deletions cut 6 bases from V and 2 bases from J, with 14 bases between. Germline V gives CDR1 LNHDA, CDR2 SQIVND (reference sequence). CDR3 length: 14 amino acids. CDR3 nucleotide sequence: TGTGCCAGTAGCTCCCCTACGGGAACCTACGAGCAGTACTTC. Its translation: CASSSPTGTYEQYF.

The chain carries TRBV5-1 and TRBJ1-2; no clear D. Germline CDR1 and CDR2: SGHRS and YFSETQ. This CDR3 region has 15 residues. V lost 3 bases, J lost 2 bases, and 14 bases lay in between. CDR3 residues: CASSSEARINYGYTF. CDR3 nucleotides: TGCGCCAGCAGCTCGGAGGCAAGGATCAACTATGGCTACACCTTC.

The gene calls are TRBV19 and TRBJ1-2; the match to TRBD1 covers 7 bases. The germline V gene has CDR1 LNHDA and CDR2 SQIVND (reference sequence). V dropped 5 bases and J dropped 10; count of bases not matched to a gene: 7. The CDR3 covers 12 residues. CDR3 amino acids: CASSVGQTFYTF. CDR3 in DNA: TGTGCCAGTAGTGTGGGACAGACCTTCTACACCTTC.

This clone was seen only once. J is TRBJ1-2 and V is TRBV25-1, with D possibly matching TRBD1 (5 bases). This CDR3 region has 15 residues. Germline lookup yields CDR1 MGHDK and CDR2 SYGVNS. V lost 2 bases and J 1 base, leaving 11 bases between the germline ends. CDR3 bases: TGTGCCAGCAGTGAAGGATGGGGGGTTAACTATGGCTACACCTTC. Its protein product is CASSEGWGVNYGYTF.

V usage is TRBV6-5 and J usage is TRBJ2-1; D might be TRBD2 (6 bases). Trimming pared 0 bases from V and 9 bases from J, leaving 9 bases between. CDR1 MNHEY and CDR2 SVGAGI come from the germline V gene. The CDR3 sequence is 13 residues long. CDR3: CASSYSLATEQFF. CDR3 nucleotide sequence: TGTGCCAGCAGTTACTCCCTAGCGACTGAGCAGTTCTTC.

The chain recombines TRBV4-3 with TRBJ2-3, with D uncertain. This CDR3 is 13 amino acids long. Deletions cut 5 bases from V and 6 bases from J, with 12 bases between. CDR1 is LGHNA and CDR2 is YSLEER in the germline V gene. The CDR3 reads CASSFSFSDTQYF. CDR3 DNA: TGCGCCAGCAGCTTTTCTTTTTCGGATACGCAGTATTTT.

This clone showed up just once. The genes are TRBV2 and TRBJ2-3; a weak D match, TRBD2 (5 bases). Germline lookup yields CDR1 SNHLY and CDR2 FYNNEI. The CDR3 has 15 amino acids. The germline V and J ends were trimmed by 2 bases and 1 base, with 10 bases remaining between them. CDR3 sequence (DNA): TGTGCCAGCAGTGAAACTAGGGCGGGCACAGATACGCAGTATTTT. It translates to CASSETRAGTDTQYF.

The rearrangement joins TRBV9 to TRBJ2-7; D tentatively reads TRBD1 or TRBD2 (6 bases each). V lost 0 bases to trimming and J lost 4 bases, with 17 bases between them. Germline-derived CDR1 and CDR2 are SGDLS and YYNGEE. The CDR3 has 16 amino acids. The CDR3 reads CASSVEGGQGRYEQYF. CDR3 nucleotides: TGTGCCAGCAGCGTAGAAGGTGGGCAGGGGAGGTACGAGCAGTACTTC.

The chain has TRBV6-6 and TRBJ2-5; D remains unclear. The CDR3 is 15 amino acids. V was clipped by 0 bases and J by 1 base, with 9 bases between them. Germline assignment: CDR1 MNHNY and CDR2 SVGAGI (reference sequence). CDR3 in amino acids: CASSYSRLVQETQYF. The CDR3 DNA follows: TGTGCCAGCAGTTACTCGAGGCTAGTCCAAGAGACCCAGTACTTC.

The chain recombines TRBV28 with TRBJ1-6; D is unclear. The CDR3 is 17 residues long. V dropped 2 bases and J dropped 6 bases, with 17 bases sitting between them. Germline loops: CDR1 MDHEN, CDR2 SYDVKM. Written as DNA, the CDR3 is TGTGCCAGCAGTTTAGTCTCCGCCGGCTTGATTAATTCACCCCTCCACTTT. This codes for CASSLVSAGLINSPLHF.

This chain uses TRBV3-1 (or the pseudogene TRBV3-2) with TRBJ1-1, with D tentatively TRBD1 (6 bases). The CDR3 loop spans 12 amino acids. The V gene's germline CDR1 is LGHDT and CDR2 YNNKEL (reference sequence). V was trimmed by 3 bases and J by 6 bases, leaving 8 bases between them. The CDR3 region is CASSHGTPEAFF. The CDR3 region has the DNA TGTGCCAGCAGCCACGGGACACCTGAAGCTTTCTTT.

The chain joins TRBV6-5 to TRBJ2-6; D is unresolved. Trimming removed 7 bases at V and 1 base at J, with 8 bases between. Germline CDR1 reads MNHEY; CDR2 reads SVGAGI. This CDR3 comprises 14 residues. The CDR3 DNA reads TGTGCCAGCAATTCTCCATCTGGGGCCAACGTCCTGACTTTC. Its protein product is CASNSPSGANVLTF.

The CDR3 is CASAAPAHPGPTYEQYF. CDR3 DNA: TGTGCCAGCGCTGCCCCAGCGCACCCGGGACCAACCTACGAGCAGTACTTC. V and J are TRBV27 and TRBJ2-7; D may match TRBD1 or TRBD2 (5 bases each). Between the trimmed V and J ends, which lost 8 bases and 2 bases, there was a span of 25 bases. The germline CDR1 and CDR2 sequences are MNHEY and SMNVEV (reference sequence). The CDR3 length is 17 residues.

Turning to this clone: Other nucleotide sequences in the sample specify the same CDR3. This chain links TRBV7-9 with TRBJ2-7; D remains ambiguous. V gave up 0 bases and J gave up 1 base, with 4 bases separating them. The germline gives CDR1 SEHNR, CDR2 FQNEAQ (reference sequence). CDR3 length equals 13 residues. CDR3 region: CASSLAGSYEQYF. As DNA, the CDR3 is TGTGCCAGCAGCTTAGCGGGGTCCTACGAGCAGTACTTC.

The CDR3 is CASSIKSGRRDSEQYF. The CDR3 bases are TGTGCCAGTAGTATCAAATCCGGGAGACGCGATTCCGAGCAGTACTTC. The chain combines TRBV19 with TRBJ2-7, with D tentatively TRBD2 (6 bases). Germline V CDR1 and CDR2: LNHDA, SQIVND (reference sequence). There are 16 residues in the CDR3. The V end lost 3 bases, the J end lost 6 bases, and 21 bases lay between the germline ends. The full variable domain, with the rest looked up from reference TRBV19 and TRBJ2-7, is DGGITQSPKYLFRKEGQNVTLSCEQNLNHDAMYWYRQDPGQGLRLIYYSQIVNDFQKGDIAEGYSVSREKKESFPLTVTSAQKNPTAFYLCASSIKSGRRDSEQYFGPGTRLTVT.

The chain links TRBV5-6 to TRBJ2-1, with D perhaps given as TRBD1 or TRBD2 (6 bases each). Per germline, CDR1 SGHDT and CDR2 YYEEEE. The ends were cut back, 4 bases at V and 6 bases at J, with 26 bases in the middle. This CDR3 spans 18 amino acids. The CDR3 DNA reads TGTGCCAGCAGCCGACTGGGGGCGGGAACAATGAAGATCAATGAGCAGTTCTTC. Protein product: CASSRLGAGTMKINEQFF.

This chain connects TRBV7-2 to TRBJ2-7; TRBD2 agrees at 9 bases. V lost 1 base to trimming and J lost 2 bases; unmatched junction nucleotides: 3. The CDR3 contains 15 residues. CDR1 SGHTA and CDR2 FQGNSA come from the germline V gene. CDR3 in DNA: TGTGCCAGCAGCTTAGGCCGCGGGAGGGCCTACGAGCAGTACTTC. Protein product: CASSLGRGRAYEQYF.

The chain is built from TRBV27 and TRBJ2-1; 11 bases are shared with TRBD2. Germline lookup yields CDR1 MNHEY and CDR2 SMNVEV (reference sequence). This CDR3 comprises 16 residues. The ends lost 5 bases at V and 4 bases at J; junction bases unmatched: 7. CDR3 sequence reads: CASSVLTSGIYNEQFF. CDR3 sequence (DNA): TGTGCCAGCAGTGTCCTGACTAGCGGGATTTACAATGAGCAGTTCTTC.